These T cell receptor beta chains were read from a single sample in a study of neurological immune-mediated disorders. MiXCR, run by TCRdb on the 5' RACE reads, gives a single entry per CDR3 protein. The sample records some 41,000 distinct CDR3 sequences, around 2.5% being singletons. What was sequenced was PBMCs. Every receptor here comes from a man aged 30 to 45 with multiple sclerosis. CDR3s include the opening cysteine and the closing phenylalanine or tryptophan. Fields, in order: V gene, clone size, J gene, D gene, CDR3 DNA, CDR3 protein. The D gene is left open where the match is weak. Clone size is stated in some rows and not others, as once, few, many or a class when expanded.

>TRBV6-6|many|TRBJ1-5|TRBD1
TGTGCCAGCAGTTACGGGACAGGGGTCCTCCCCCAGCATTTT
CASSYGTGVLPQHF
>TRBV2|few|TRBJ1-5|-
TGTGCCAGTAGAGGACCGTCGCACAATCAGCCCCAGCATTTT
CASRGPSHNQPQHF
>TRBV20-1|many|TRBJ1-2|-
TGCAGTGCTAGAGACGGACTCGGCTATGGCTACACCTTC
CSARDGLGYGYTF
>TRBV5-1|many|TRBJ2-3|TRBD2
TGCGCCAGCAGACAACTAGCGGGGATCACAGATACGCAGTATTTT
CASRQLAGITDTQYF
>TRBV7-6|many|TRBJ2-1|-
TGTGCCAGCAGCCCAACGCCGGCGGGGGCCAATGAGCAGTTCTTC
CASSPTPAGANEQFF
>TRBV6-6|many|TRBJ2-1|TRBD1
TGTGCCAGCAGTTACTCCGACAGGGGGTATCGATACAATGAGCAGTTCTTC
CASSYSDRGYRYNEQFF
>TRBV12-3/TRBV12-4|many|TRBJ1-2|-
TGTGCCAGCAGTTTCTTGAGGAACTATGGCTACACCTTC
CASSFLRNYGYTF
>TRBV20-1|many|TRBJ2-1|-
TGCAGTGCTGAAGGACACCGGAGCTCCTACAATGAGCAGTTCTTC
CSAEGHRSSYNEQFF
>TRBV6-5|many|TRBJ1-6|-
TGTGCCAGCAGTAGGGAACAGTTTAATTCACCCCTCCACTTT
CASSREQFNSPLHF
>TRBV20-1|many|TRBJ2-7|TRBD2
TGCAGTGCTAGAGATGAGTCCTTACATATCCTAGCGGGATACGAGCAGTACTTC
CSARDESLHILAGYEQYF
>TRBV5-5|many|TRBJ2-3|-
TGTGCCAGCAGCTTGGGCGGGCGCACAGATACGCAGTATTTT
CASSLGGRTDTQYF
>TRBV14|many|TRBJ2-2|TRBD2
TGTGCCAGCAGCCAGCGGCGCGGGAGGGCCTCCGGGGAGCTGTTTTTT
CASSQRRGRASGELFF
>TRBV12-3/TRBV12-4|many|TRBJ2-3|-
TGTGCCAGCAGCCAGGGGTTTAGCACAGATACGCAGTATTTT
CASSQGFSTDTQYF
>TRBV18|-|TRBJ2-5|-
TGTGCCAGCTTTCCCCAGCTGGGTGAGACCCAGTACTTC
CASFPQLGETQYF
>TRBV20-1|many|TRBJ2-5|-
TGCAGTGCTCAAAAGCGGGTCGGGGAGACCCAGTACTTC
CSAQKRVGETQYF
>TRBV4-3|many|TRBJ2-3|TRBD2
TGCGCCAGCAGCCAAGATGGAGCGGGAGCAGATACGCAGTATTTT
CASSQDGAGADTQYF
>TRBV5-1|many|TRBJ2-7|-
TGCGCCAGCAGCTTACAGGTTAGCTCCTACGAGCAGTACTTC
CASSLQVSSYEQYF
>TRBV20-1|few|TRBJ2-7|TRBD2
TGCAGTGCTAGAGCAGGAGCGGGGGACTACTACGAGCAGTACTTC
CSARAGAGDYYEQYF
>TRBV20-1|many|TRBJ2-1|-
TGCAGTGCTAGGCTAGCGAGGGCATACAATGAGCAGTTCTTC
CSARLARAYNEQFF
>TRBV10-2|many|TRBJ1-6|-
TGCGCCAGCAGTGCAGGGGACCCAGGAGATAATTCACCCCTCCACTTT
CASSAGDPGDNSPLHF
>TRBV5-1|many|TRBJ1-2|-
TGCGCCAGCAGCTTGGATTCCGCGAACTATGGCTACACCTTC
CASSLDSANYGYTF
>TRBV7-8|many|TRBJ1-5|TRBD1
TGTGCCAGCAGCGCTCCTGGGACAGGGGGCCGGCAGCCCCAGCATTTT
CASSAPGTGGRQPQHF
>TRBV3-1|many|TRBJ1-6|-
TGTGCCAGCAGAACGGGGGAGGACTCACCCCTCCACTTT
CASRTGEDSPLHF
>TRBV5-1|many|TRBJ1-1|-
TGCGCCAGCAGCCCTGACAGCAACACTGAAGCTTTCTTT
CASSPDSNTEAFF
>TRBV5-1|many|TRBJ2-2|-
TGCGCCAGCAGCTTACAGCAGGGGCCCGGGGAGCTGTTTTTT
CASSLQQGPGELFF
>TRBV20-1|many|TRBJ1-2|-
TGCAGTGCTGTAAAAAATGGCTACACCTTC
CSAVKNGYTF
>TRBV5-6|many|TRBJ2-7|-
TGTGCCAGCAGCTTGGCTGGTGGGGGCAAGATTTACGAGCAGTACTTC
CASSLAGGGKIYEQYF
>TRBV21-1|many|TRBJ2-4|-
TGTGCCAGCAGCACCAGTTGGCAGGGACTAAACATTCAGTACTTC
CASSTSWQGLNIQYF
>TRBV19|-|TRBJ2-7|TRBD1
TGTGCCAGTAGTTACAGGGGAGACTCCTACGAGCAGTACTTC
CASSYRGDSYEQYF
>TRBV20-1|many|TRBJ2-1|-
TGCAGTGCTAGTCACCCGACCTACAATGAGCAGTTCTTC
CSASHPTYNEQFF
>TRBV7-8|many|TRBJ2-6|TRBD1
TGTGCCAGCAGCTTAATGGACAGGGATTATTCTGGGGCCAACGTCCTGACTTTC
CASSLMDRDYSGANVLTF
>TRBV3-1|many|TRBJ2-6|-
TGTGCCAGCAGCCAAGGGGCAGCCTCTGGGGCCAACGTCCTGACTTTC
CASSQGAASGANVLTF